These 7 T cell receptor beta chains came from one sample sequenced in a study of blood T cell repertoires in COVID-19. Repertoires were generated with immunoSEQ multiplex PCR, while TCRdb's copy carries only in-frame clones and drops some. The sample shows roughly 260,000 clones, 75% to 95% of them seen only once. Sequencing input: peripheral blood. These receptors were obtained from a person aged 18 to 29 with COVID-19, enrolled during active disease.

The V call is TRBV5-6, the J call TRBJ1-1; 10 bases align to TRBD1. This CDR3 contains 13 residues. V trimming: 0 bases; J trimming: 11 bases; junction bases outside the gene matches: 4. Germline lookup yields CDR1 SGHDT and CDR2 YYEEEE. The CDR3 protein is CASSLGTGGLAFF. In DNA form, the CDR3 reads TGTGCCAGCAGCTTGGGGACAGGGGGGTTGGCTTTCTTT.

J is TRBJ2-2 and V is TRBV7-6, with TRBD2 matching over 10 bases. The germline gives CDR1 SGHVS, CDR2 FNYEAQ. The CDR3 spans 18 residues. The trim removed 1 base at V and 5 bases at J, leaving 10 bases unmatched. The CDR3 sequence: CASSLGPPSAGGTGELFF. The CDR3 nucleotides read TGTGCCAGCAGCTTAGGTCCCCCCTCAGCGGGAGGGACCGGGGAGCTGTTTTTT.

This chain links TRBV4-3 with TRBJ2-1; a weak D match, TRBD2 (5 bases). The CDR3 sequence is 15 residues long. Germline CDR1 LGHNA, CDR2 YSLEER. V lost 3 bases to trimming and J lost 6 bases, with 15 bases between them. Here the CDR3 reads CASSHDHGVGNEQFF. CDR3 DNA: TGCGCCAGCAGCCATGACCACGGGGTTGGCAATGAGCAGTTCTTC.

The V call is TRBV10-3, the J call TRBJ1-6; 7 nucleotides align to TRBD1. The length of the CDR3 is 14 residues. After removal of 6 bases from V and 4 bases from J, the junction contained 3 bases not matched to a gene. CDR1 ENHRY and CDR2 SYGVKD come from the germline V gene. The DNA of the CDR3 is TGTGCCATCAGCGGGACAGATTATAATTCACCCCTCCACTTT. Translation gives CAISGTDYNSPLHF.

V usage is TRBV7-2 and J usage is TRBJ1-1; no reliable D call. V was trimmed by 5 bases and J by 6 bases, leaving 16 bases between them. Germline V gene sequence: CDR1 SGHTA, CDR2 FQGNSA. The CDR3 runs to 14 residues. The DNA for the CDR3 is TGTGCCAGCAGCCCAATTGGTCCCAGCGCTGAAGCTTTCTTT. This translates into CASSPIGPSAEAFF.

The rearrangement joins TRBV2 to TRBJ2-5, with 7 positions matching TRBD1. V shed 7 bases and J 5 bases; nucleotides not matched to a gene: 10. Germline V gene data show CDR1 as SNHLY and CDR2 as FYNNEI. CDR3 length equals 14 residues. CDR3 DNA: TGTGCCAGCACAGGGACCAGGGGGTTGGAGACCCAGTACTTC. It encodes CASTGTRGLETQYF.

The rearrangement uses TRBV5-6 and TRBJ2-1, with 13 bases lining up with TRBD2. Germline V CDR1 and CDR2: SGHDT, YYEEEE. V shed 4 bases and J 9 bases; nucleotides not matched to a gene: 10. CDR3 length: 16 amino acids. CDR3 sequence reads: CASSPGTSGRAAEQFF. The CDR3 DNA sequence: TGTGCCAGCAGCCCGGGTACTAGCGGGAGGGCTGCTGAGCAGTTCTTC.